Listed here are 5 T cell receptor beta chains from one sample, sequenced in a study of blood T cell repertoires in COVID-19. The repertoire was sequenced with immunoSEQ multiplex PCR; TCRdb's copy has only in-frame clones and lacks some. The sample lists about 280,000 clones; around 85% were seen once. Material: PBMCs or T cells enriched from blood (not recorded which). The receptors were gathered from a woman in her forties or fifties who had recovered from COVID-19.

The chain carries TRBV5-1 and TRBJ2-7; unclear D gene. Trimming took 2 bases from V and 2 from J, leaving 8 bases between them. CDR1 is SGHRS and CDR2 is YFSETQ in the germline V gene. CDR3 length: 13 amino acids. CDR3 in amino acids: CASSFRSAYEQYF. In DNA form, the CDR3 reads TGCGCCAGCAGCTTCCGGTCCGCCTACGAGCAGTACTTC. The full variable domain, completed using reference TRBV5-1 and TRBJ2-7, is KAGVTQTPRYLIKTRGQQVTLSCSPISGHRSVSWYQQTPGQGLQFLFEYFSETQRNKGNFPGRFSGRQFSNSRSEMNVSTLELGDSALYLCASSFRSAYEQYFGPGTRLTVT.

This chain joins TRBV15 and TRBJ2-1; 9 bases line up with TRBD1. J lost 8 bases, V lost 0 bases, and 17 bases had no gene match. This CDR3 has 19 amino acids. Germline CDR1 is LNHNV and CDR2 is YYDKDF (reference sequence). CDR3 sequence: CATSRDIDWIGQGRDEQFF. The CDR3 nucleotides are TGTGCCACCAGCAGAGATATAGATTGGATCGGACAGGGGAGGGATGAGCAGTTCTTC.

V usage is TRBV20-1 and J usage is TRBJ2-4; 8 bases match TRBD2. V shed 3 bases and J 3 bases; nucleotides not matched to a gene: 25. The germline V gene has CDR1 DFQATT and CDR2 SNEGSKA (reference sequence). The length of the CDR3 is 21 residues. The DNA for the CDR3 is TGCAGTGCTAGTCCCTGGGGGGCGGGAGGCCCGGTCGTACTTAGCAAAAACATTCAGTACTTC. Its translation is CSASPWGAGGPVVLSKNIQYF.

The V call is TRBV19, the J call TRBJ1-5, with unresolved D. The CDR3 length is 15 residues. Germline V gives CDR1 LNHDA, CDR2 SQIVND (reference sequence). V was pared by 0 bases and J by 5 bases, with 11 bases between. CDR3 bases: TGTGCCAGTAGTATAGATGGGCAGGTATATCAGCCCCAGCATTTT. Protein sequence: CASSIDGQVYQPQHF.

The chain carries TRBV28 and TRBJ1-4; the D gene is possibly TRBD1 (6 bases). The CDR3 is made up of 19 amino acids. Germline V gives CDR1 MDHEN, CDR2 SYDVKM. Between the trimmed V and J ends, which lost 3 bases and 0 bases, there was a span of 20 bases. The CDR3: CASSFSTGPALTTNEKLFF. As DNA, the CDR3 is TGTGCCAGCAGTTTTTCGACAGGTCCGGCGTTAACAACTAATGAAAAACTGTTTTTT.